Listed here is a single T cell receptor beta chain. The antigen this receptor binds is unknown. The record has no base qualities; no much larger clone is one base away. Measured from the cysteine to the phenylalanine, the CDR3 is 13 residues long. Of all the DNA, just the CDR3 is kept, 39 bases in frame from base 1. Looking up the germline V gene (reference sequence) yields CDR1 GTSNPN and CDR2 SVGIG. V gives up 1 base and J gives up 3 bases, and the segment between their germline ends measures 9 bases. The data stem from a study of blood T cell repertoires in COVID-19 (dated by TCRdb to about 2020). Looking at the study overall: Samples from collaborators originated in the United States, Italy and Spain and spanned both the acute and convalescent phases of COVID-19. The material from the prospective study consisted of cDNA or gDNA derived from T cells, B-cell-depleted T cells, or PBMCs. The dataset comprised deeply sampled blood TCRbeta repertoires from subjects exposed to, actively infected with, or recovered from COVID-19. The repertoires were made available in a free public database intended to serve as a resource for research on the immune response to SARS-CoV-2. The samples were drawn from the first 160 participants of the ongoing ImmuneRACE study and from 950 to 1,500 subjects provided by 6 global collaborators. Nearly every sample came with metadata listing a de-identified subject ID, COVID-19 status, age in years and sex. Where HLA class I and class II types were available, the types were taken from metadata supplied by the sample provider, not from assay-based typing. What the authors observed across the whole study: The quantity of clinical and demographic metadata differed by source and by participant and was supplied without curation.

Samples from volunteer blood donors who had recovered from COVID-19 were contributed by a second Seattle source. Whole blood was collected in K2EDTA tubes by collaborating institutions according to the institutions' own protocols. For TCRbeta analysis, collaborators shipped samples as frozen whole blood, isolated PBMCs, or DNA extracted from either of those sample types. The immunoSEQ Assay, a bias-controlled multiplex PCR, was used to amplify TCRbeta CDR3 regions from genomic DNA. In the paper's pipeline: Nucleated cell counts per sample were estimated from amplification of reference gene primers within the assay. To quantify the absolute abundance of each unique TCRbeta CDR3 rearrangement, sequence reads were collapsed and filtered. Productive Simpson clonality was computed per sample as the square root of Simpson's diversity index over productive rearrangements. This immuneACCESS table, as held by TCRdb, lists in-frame sequences with V and J called but not all clones. Of the missing ones, under half trace to an unresolved V gene in checked studies; the others have no known cause. The DNA was the basis for D and trimming; V, J and clone size are from that table. Here the sample has 250,000 or so clones; 84% occur a single time. Jointly, the top ten make up approximately 1.5% of the sample.

The sequence is built from TRBV30 and TRBJ1-1; TRBD1 is a possible D gene, resting on 5 matching bases. The receptor was derived from a middle-aged woman who had recovered from COVID-19. The sample was peripheral blood. The CDR3 here reads CAWSGWGDTEAFF. The nucleotide sequence is TGTGCCTGGAGTGGATGGGGGGACACTGAAGCTTTCTTT.